The sequence of this T cell receptor (beta chain) was determined in a study of response to subunit inactivated influenza vaccine. CDR1 and CDR2 (germline): SGHRS, YFSETQ. This CDR3 has 15 residues. V lost 0 bases to trimming and J lost 0 bases, with 8 bases between them. A single record per CDR3 protein comes from TCRdb applying MiXCR to the RT-PCR reads. The sample lists some 550,000 distinct CDR3 sequences, 20% to 25% occurring once. The sample was also linked to a second study, of T cells expressing NK-cell markers. This second study says: Synthesis of TCR beta cDNA relied on 5'RACE template switching carrying UMIs. Sorted CD3+CD56+NKG2C+, CD3+CD56+NKG2C- and CD3+CD56-NKG2C+ T cells supplied TCR beta repertoires. The authors restricted sorting to alpha-beta TCR T cells with an anti-gamma-delta TCR antibody in several experiments. More than five donors had dominant NKG2C+ clonotypes that comprised roughly 1.0-8% of their CD8+ T cells. These same clonotypes (in several donors) also led the CD3+CD56-NKG2C+ fraction.

The chain couples TRBV5-1 to TRBJ2-3; possibly TRBD1 for D (5 bases). Specimen: CD4+ T cells sorted from PBMCs, collected 11 to 12 days after vaccination. This receptor was identified in a man aged 45-65 years who received an inactivated influenza vaccine. CDR3 DNA: TGCGCCAGCAGCTTGGTGGGGCCTAGCACAGATACGCAGTATTTT. Translated: CASSLVGPSTDTQYF.